This T cell receptor beta chain derives from a study of identical twins. Regarding the study as a whole: The study reached conclusions through statistical analysis that was cross-sectional, not following the same donors. Twin pairs' shared out-of-frame alpha sequences were enriched in low generation probability.

There are 14 residues in the CDR3. Germline assignment: CDR1 SGDLS and CDR2 YYNGEE. The ends were cut back, 0 bases at V and 5 bases at J, with 6 bases in the middle. A note on this clonotype: Its antigen is not identified.

TCRdb re-analysed the 5' RACE reads in MiXCR, keeping a single row per CDR3 protein. The profile shows 1.5 million to 2 million distinct CDR3 sequences, about 30% of them singletons. This TCR was sampled from a newborn girl in good health. This chain connects TRBV9 to TRBJ1-6, with unresolved D. Sequencing used cord blood. CDR3 in DNA: TGTGCCAGCAGCGTAGACGTGAATAATTCACCCCTCCACTTT. Amino acids: CASSVDVNNSPLHF.